One T cell receptor beta chain is described in this entry. The sample comes from a study of technical replicates of blood from four donors. Clones were read by immunoSEQ multiplex PCR, and TCRdb kept only the in-frame ones, dropping some. The sample yields fewer than 70,000 clones, around 94% seen once. The V gene's germline CDR1 is SEHNR and CDR2 FQNEAQ (reference sequence). The CDR3 runs 16 residues. The V end was cut by 10 bases, the J end by 3 bases, with 21 bases between. The TCR originated in a human donor in good health. Sequencing used T cells isolated from PBMCs. This chain links TRBV7-9 with TRBJ2-2; a possible D gene is TRBD1 (5 bases). The CDR3 region is CATPRGGRKYTGELFF. The CDR3 DNA follows: TGTGCCACCCCAAGGGGCGGCCGGAAGTACACCGGGGAGCTGTTTTTT. Complete variable domain (other parts from reference TRBV7-9 and TRBJ2-2): DTGVSQNPRHKITKRGQNVTFRCDPISEHNRLYWYRQTLGQGPEFLTYFQNEAQLEKSRLLSDRFSAERPKGSFSTLEIQRTEQGDSAMYLCATPRGGRKYTGELFFGEGSRLTVL.